The 20 T cell receptor beta chains listed next were all sequenced from one sample in a study of blood T cell repertoires in COVID-19. The protocol was immunoSEQ multiplex PCR, while the TCRdb copy is restricted to in-frame clones and leaves out a portion. The sample holds 200,000 to 250,000 clones, approximately 78% seen once. Material: peripheral blood. Receptors originate from a woman aged 18-30 years with acute or convalescent COVID-19.

The CDR3 sequence: CASISKVGQSYEQYF. The CDR3 nucleotides read TGTGCCAGTATTTCCAAAGTGGGACAGTCCTACGAGCAGTACTTC. The V call is TRBV19, the J call TRBJ2-7; 7 bases are a match to TRBD1. The CDR3 sequence is 15 residues long. The germline V gene has CDR1 LNHDA and CDR2 SQIVND (reference sequence). The V segment lost 7 bases and the J segment 1 base; nucleotides outside the gene matches: 10.

The chain has TRBV27 and TRBJ1-1; 7 bases align to TRBD1. V lost 7 bases and J lost 7; bases outside the gene matches: 12. The CDR3 loop spans 14 amino acids. CDR1 is MNHEY, CDR2 SMNVEV, per germline (reference sequence). CDR3 loop: CASKGGSRVSEAFF. For the CDR3, the DNA is TGTGCCAGCAAAGGGGGCAGTAGGGTGAGTGAAGCTTTCTTT.

The rearrangement uses TRBV6-5 and TRBJ1-6; D unresolved. Germline values: CDR1 MNHEY, CDR2 SVGAGI. The CDR3 consists of 13 residues. Between the trimmed V and J ends, which lost 6 bases and 8 bases, there was a span of 11 bases. CDR3 amino acids: CASSPGYYSPLHF. In nucleotides, the CDR3 is TGTGCCAGCAGCCCGGGTTATTATTCACCCCTCCACTTT.

Here the CDR3 DNA reads TGTGCCAGCAGCTTAGGACCAGGCGCTGAAGCTTTCTTT. Protein: CASSLGPGAEAFF. The chain links TRBV7-6 to TRBJ1-1; no reliable D call. Germline loops: CDR1 SGHVS, CDR2 FNYEAQ. V was cut by 1 base and J by 6 bases, with 9 bases left in between. The CDR3 is made up of 13 amino acids.

This clone has at least ten counts. The rearrangement links TRBV3-1 (or the pseudogene TRBV3-2) to TRBJ1-6; D may be TRBD1 (6 bases). Trimming pared 3 bases from V and 7 bases from J, leaving 16 bases between. Germline values: CDR1 LGHDT, CDR2 YNNKEL (reference sequence). The CDR3 is 16 amino acids. The CDR3 region is CASSHSDRPVNSPLHF. The CDR3 DNA reads as TGTGCCAGCAGCCATAGCGACAGGCCAGTCAATTCACCCCTCCACTTT.

This clone has a single count. The chain uses TRBV7-9 and TRBJ1-1, with a possible D match to TRBD1 (5 bases). With 3 bases removed from V and 0 bases from J, the gap between germline ends came to 8 bases. The CDR3 runs 14 residues. Germline CDR1 and CDR2: SEHNR and FQNEAQ (reference sequence). CDR3 protein: CASSFRGMNTEAFF. The CDR3, as DNA: TGTGCCAGCAGCTTTCGGGGGATGAACACTGAAGCTTTCTTT.

This chain links TRBV6-5 with TRBJ1-2; D might be TRBD1 (5 bases). Germline CDR1 and CDR2: MNHEY and SVGAGI. The length of the CDR3 is 13 residues. The V gene lost 5 bases and the J gene lost 6 bases, with 13 bases spanning the gap. CDR3 DNA: TGTGCCAGCAGTAGGGGAACAAGGGATGGCTACACCTTC. This gives the protein CASSRGTRDGYTF.

The rearrangement links TRBV6-2 or TRBV6-3 to TRBJ2-3; D unclear. CDR1 and CDR2 (germline): MNHEY, SVGEGT. The CDR3 contains 14 residues. The V end lost 5 bases, the J end lost 3 bases, and 12 bases lay between the germline ends. The CDR3 region has the DNA TGTGCCAGCAGTACCGACTCCGCGACAGATACGCAGTATTTT. Translating gives CASSTDSATDTQYF.

The count of this clone is one. This chain joins TRBV27 and TRBJ1-6; TRBD1 is a possible D gene (6 bases). The CDR3 is 15 residues long. Germline V lookup: CDR1 MNHEY, CDR2 SMNVEV (reference sequence). V dropped 7 bases and J dropped 10 bases, with 20 bases sitting between them. DNA of the CDR3: TGTGCCAGCAACAATCTAGACGGCAGGGGATCACCCCTCCACTTT. Amino acid sequence: CASNNLDGRGSPLHF.

This sequence joins TRBV20-1 and TRBJ2-3; 11 nucleotides agree with TRBD2. V shed 3 bases and J 3 bases; nucleotides not matched to a gene: 2. Germline V gene sequence: CDR1 DFQATT, CDR2 SNEGSKA (reference sequence). The CDR3 consists of 14 residues. The CDR3 region has the DNA TGCAGTGCTAGTCTAGCGGGAGGTACAGATACGCAGTATTTT. Its translation: CSASLAGGTDTQYF.

This rearrangement joins TRBV3-1 (or the pseudogene TRBV3-2) to TRBJ2-1, with 9 bases that match TRBD2. This CDR3 comprises 22 residues. From germline, CDR1 is LGHDT and CDR2 YNNKEL (reference sequence). V was clipped by 4 bases and J by 4 bases; unmatched bases: 26. The CDR3 is CASSRSFSTERNSGRWYNEQFF. The DNA of the CDR3 is TGTGCCAGCAGCCGGAGTTTTAGCACTGAGCGAAATAGCGGGAGATGGTACAATGAGCAGTTCTTC.

The rearrangement links TRBV27 to TRBJ1-1; tentatively, D is TRBD1 (5 bases). V shed 2 bases and J shed 5 bases, with 15 bases lying between them. The CDR3 covers 15 residues. The germline CDR1 and CDR2 sequences are MNHEY and SMNVEV (reference sequence). The CDR3 bases are TGTGCCAGCAGTTTAGGCCTCAGGGTCGGAACTGAAGCTTTCTTT. Amino acid sequence: CASSLGLRVGTEAFF.

Many counts were recorded for this clone. This chain joins TRBV7-2 and TRBJ2-7; 8 nucleotides agree with TRBD1. The CDR3 spans 15 residues. V lost 1 base, J lost 2 bases, and 4 bases stayed unmatched. The germline CDR1 and CDR2 sequences are SGHTA and FQGNSA. Written as DNA, the CDR3 is TGTGCCAGCAGCTTAGACACAGGGGGTACCTACGAGCAGTACTTC. This translates into CASSLDTGGTYEQYF.

This clone was observed a handful of times. The chain combines TRBV28 with TRBJ1-2; TRBD1 is a possible D gene (5 bases). This CDR3 region has 17 residues. CDR1 is MDHEN and CDR2 is SYDVKM in the germline V gene. V was cut by 1 base and J by 7 bases, with 22 bases left in between. CDR3 region: CASSLLGTAGRSGGYTF. CDR3 coding DNA: TGTGCCAGCAGTTTATTGGGCACCGCGGGACGATCGGGTGGCTACACCTTC.

This clone was observed a single time. The V and J genes are TRBV19 and TRBJ2-2; D is ambiguous. Per germline, CDR1 LNHDA and CDR2 SQIVND (reference sequence). The V and J ends lost 6 bases and 8 bases respectively, with 7 bases between them. The CDR3 consists of 11 residues. The CDR3 sequence is CASSTWGELFF. The CDR3, as DNA: TGTGCCAGTAGCACTTGGGGGGAGCTGTTTTTT.

The CDR3, as DNA: TGTGCCAGCTCACCGCAAAGGGACAGGGGGACTGAAGCTTTCTTT. The encoded protein is CASSPQRDRGTEAFF. The V and J genes are TRBV18 and TRBJ1-1, with 11 positions matching TRBD1. Per the germline V gene, CDR1 is KGHSH and CDR2 is LQKENI. Trimming removed 3 bases from V and 5 bases from J; junction bases left unmatched: 5. CDR3 length: 15 residues. Combining the CDR3 with reference TRBV18 and TRBJ1-1 gives the whole variable domain NAGVMQNPRHLVRRRGQEARLRCSPMKGHSHVYWYRQLPEEGLKFMVYLQKENIIDESGMPKERFSAEFPKEGPSILRIQQVVRGDSAAYFCASSPQRDRGTEAFFGQGTRLTVV.

The V and J genes are TRBV3-1 (or the pseudogene TRBV3-2) and TRBJ2-4; D uncertain. Germline V CDR1 and CDR2: LGHDT, YNNKEL (reference sequence). This CDR3 region has 16 residues. V lost 2 bases, J lost 8 bases, and 19 bases lay in between. In DNA, the CDR3 is TGTGCCAGCAGCCAACTTACTACGTCCCTTCGGGACATTCAGTACTTC. It codes for CASSQLTTSLRDIQYF.

This clone was picked up many times. This rearrangement joins TRBV4-3 to TRBJ2-3, with 10 positions matching TRBD2. The V segment lost 0 bases and the J segment 3 bases; nucleotides outside the gene matches: 9. CDR3 length equals 18 residues. Germline loops: CDR1 LGHNA, CDR2 YSLEER. In nucleotides, the CDR3 is TGCGCCAGCAGCCAAGATCGGCTAGCGGGAGCGGGGACAGATACGCAGTATTTT. Translation gives CASSQDRLAGAGTDTQYF.

V usage is TRBV18 and J usage is TRBJ1-5; D gene unclear. Trimming stripped 3 bases from V and 3 bases from J, with 9 bases between. The CDR3 has 14 residues. Germline assignment: CDR1 KGHSH and CDR2 LQKENI. CDR3 protein: CASSPTSDNQPQHF. As DNA, the CDR3 is TGTGCCAGCTCACCTACTTCCGACAATCAGCCCCAGCATTTT.

The rearrangement joins TRBV14 to TRBJ2-7; D is possibly TRBD1 (6 bases). Trimming took off 4 bases at V and 2 bases at J, with 21 bases between the two ends. The CDR3 sequence is 17 residues long. Germline-derived CDR1 and CDR2 are SGHDN and FVKESK. CDR3 sequence reads: CASSPYLGGSYPYEQYF. The CDR3 DNA sequence: TGTGCCAGCAGCCCTTACCTAGGGGGTTCATATCCCTACGAGCAGTACTTC.